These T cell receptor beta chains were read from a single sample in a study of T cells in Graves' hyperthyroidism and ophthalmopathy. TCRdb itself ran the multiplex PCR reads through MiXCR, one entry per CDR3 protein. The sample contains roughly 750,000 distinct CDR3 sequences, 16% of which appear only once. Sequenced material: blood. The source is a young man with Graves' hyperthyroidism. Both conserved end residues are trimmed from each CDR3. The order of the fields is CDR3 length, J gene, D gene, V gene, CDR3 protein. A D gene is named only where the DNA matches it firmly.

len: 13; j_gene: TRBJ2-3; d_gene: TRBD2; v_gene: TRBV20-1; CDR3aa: SAPSAGEITDTQY
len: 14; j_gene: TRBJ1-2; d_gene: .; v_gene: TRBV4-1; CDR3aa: ASSQDIDRQFYGYT
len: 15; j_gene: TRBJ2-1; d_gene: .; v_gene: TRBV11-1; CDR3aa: ASSGGVTGPWGNEQF
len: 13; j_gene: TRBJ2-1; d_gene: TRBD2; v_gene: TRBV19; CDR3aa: ASSTTSGEDNEQF
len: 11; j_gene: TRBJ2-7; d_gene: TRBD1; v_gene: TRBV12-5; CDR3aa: ASGRQGTYEQY
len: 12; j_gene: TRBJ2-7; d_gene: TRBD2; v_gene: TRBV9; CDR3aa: ASSPGTTLGEQY
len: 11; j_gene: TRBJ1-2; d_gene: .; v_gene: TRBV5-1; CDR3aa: ASSRTDPYGYT
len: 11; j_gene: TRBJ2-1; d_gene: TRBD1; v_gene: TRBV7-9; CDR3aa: ASSGTGVHEQF
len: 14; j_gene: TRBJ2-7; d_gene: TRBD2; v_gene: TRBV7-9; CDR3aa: ASSPGFEREWYEQY
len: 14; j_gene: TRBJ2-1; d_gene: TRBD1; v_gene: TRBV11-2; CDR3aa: ASSSTTGGTYNEQF
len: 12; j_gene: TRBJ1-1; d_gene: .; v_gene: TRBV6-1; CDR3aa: ASKGGRMNTEAF
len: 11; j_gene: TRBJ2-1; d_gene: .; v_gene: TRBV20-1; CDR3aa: SARVGTLNEQF
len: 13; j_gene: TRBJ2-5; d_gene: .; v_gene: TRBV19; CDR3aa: ASSIGTGSLGTQY
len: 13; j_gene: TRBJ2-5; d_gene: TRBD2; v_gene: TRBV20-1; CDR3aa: SARDGLAVQGTQY
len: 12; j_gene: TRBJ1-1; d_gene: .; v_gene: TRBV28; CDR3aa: ASIRGGRYTEAF
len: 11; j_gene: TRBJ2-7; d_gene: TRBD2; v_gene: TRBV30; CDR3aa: AWTAGGNYEQY
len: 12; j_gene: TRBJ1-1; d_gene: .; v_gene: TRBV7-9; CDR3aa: ASSRNTGDTEAF
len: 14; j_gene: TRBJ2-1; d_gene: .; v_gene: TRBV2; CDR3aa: ASSLFRGGQGNEQF
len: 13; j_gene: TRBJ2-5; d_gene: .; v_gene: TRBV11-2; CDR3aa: ASSLGRGSRETQY
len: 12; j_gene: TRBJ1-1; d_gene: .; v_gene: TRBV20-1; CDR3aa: SASFGSLNTEAF
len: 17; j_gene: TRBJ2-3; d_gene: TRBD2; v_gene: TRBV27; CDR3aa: ASSLFGLAGGPGTDTQY
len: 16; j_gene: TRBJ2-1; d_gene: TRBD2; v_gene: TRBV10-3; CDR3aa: AISDWTSGMFPYNEQF
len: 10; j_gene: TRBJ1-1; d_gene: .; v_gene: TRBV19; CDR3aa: ASRKVATEAF
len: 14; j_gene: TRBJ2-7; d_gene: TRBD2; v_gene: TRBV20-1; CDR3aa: SARHGLAGRLDEQY
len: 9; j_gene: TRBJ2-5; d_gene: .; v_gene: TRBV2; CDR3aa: ASSEWETQY
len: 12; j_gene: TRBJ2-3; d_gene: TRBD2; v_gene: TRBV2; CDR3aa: ASRASGGTDTQY
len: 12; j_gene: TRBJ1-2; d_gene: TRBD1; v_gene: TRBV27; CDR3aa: ASSLRQGSYGYT
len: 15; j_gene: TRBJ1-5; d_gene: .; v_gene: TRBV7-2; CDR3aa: ASSSPWGGASYQPQH
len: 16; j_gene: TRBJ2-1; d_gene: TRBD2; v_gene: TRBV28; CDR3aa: ASRYAGSGTTNYNEQF
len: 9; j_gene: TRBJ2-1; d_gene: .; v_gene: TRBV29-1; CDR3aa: SVAPRGEQF